The clone carrying this T cell receptor (beta chain) was observed a few times. Profiling relied on immunoSEQ multiplex PCR, and the TCRdb table lists in-frame clones only, not all of them. The data show about 81,000 clones, about nine tenths seen once. The germline gives CDR1 SNHLY, CDR2 FYNNEI. The CDR3 spans 13 residues. J was trimmed by 3 bases and V by 11 bases; bases with no gene match: 7. The data belong to a study of blood T cell repertoires in COVID-19. Study summary: The United States, Italy and Spain provided the acute and convalescent COVID-19 samples. In each case, the material was cDNA or gDNA derived from T cells, B-cell-depleted T cells, or PBMCs.

This clonotype was obtained from a man aged 65 to 79 with active or convalescent COVID-19. The sample taken for sequencing was peripheral blood. The chain uses TRBV2 and TRBJ2-5; 9 bases fit TRBD2. The CDR3 DNA sequence: TGTGCCGGGGGACTAGCAGTAAAAGAGACCCAGTACTTC. Its translation: CAGGLAVKETQYF.